In this sample, the clone carrying this T cell receptor beta chain turned up once. The antigen remains undetermined. Production of TCR beta cDNA used roughly 0.55 ug total RNA together with a constant-region primer. Slightly modified ARM-PCR served as the procedure for the TCR beta libraries. These libraries came from three rounds of nested multiplex PCR. Use of TRBV1-TRBV30 forward primers with a C-beta reverse primer characterized the first two PCR rounds, which lasted around 10 cycles each. MiXCR was run by TCRdb on the multiplex PCR reads, yielding one entry per CDR3 protein. Of approximately 310,000 distinct CDR3 sequences listed, about 60% are singletons. Blood RNA was derived from unsorted whole blood, and germline DNA was extracted too. The V end lost 5 bases, the J end lost 5 bases, and 19 bases lay between the germline ends. The germline V gene encodes CDR1 SGHAT and CDR2 FQNNGV. CDR3 length: 15 residues.

The sample is drawn from a study of tumor-infiltrating lymphocytes in primary liver carcinoma. Overall study results and limits: Pairs comparing tumor with adjacent tissue or blood overlapped less than pairs drawn from tumor regions. Tumor specimens were characterized by a significantly higher top-250-clone fraction than blood (p = 0.039).

The receptor comes from a man between 40 and 49 years old with primary liver carcinoma and hepatitis B virus infection. The rearrangement joins TRBV11-2 to TRBJ2-7; no clear D gene. The sample taken for sequencing was peripheral blood. The CDR3 DNA follows: TGTGCCAGCAGCCCCCAGTTGGGTAGGACCCACGAGCAGTACTTC. It is translated as CASSPQLGRTHEQYF.